What follows are 19 T cell receptor beta chains derived from one specimen sequenced in a study of T cells in Graves' hyperthyroidism and ophthalmopathy. TCR beta CDR3 region amplification was performed from RNA transcripts. HTBI primers were the set used in a first-round RT-PCR of the TCR CDR3. A single record per CDR3 protein comes from TCRdb applying MiXCR to the multiplex PCR reads. The table has approximately 640,000 distinct CDR3 sequences, about 45% seen once. Sequencing was performed on peripheral blood or thyroid tissue (not recorded which). The receptor set was obtained from an adult man with Graves' disease, either hyperthyroidism or ophthalmopathy (not recorded which).

The chain couples TRBV7-9 to TRBJ2-5; D is possibly TRBD1 (5 bases). V gave up 5 bases and J gave up 5 bases, with 12 bases separating them. Germline V CDR1 and CDR2: SEHNR, FQNEAQ (reference sequence). The CDR3 contains 13 residues. CDR3 nucleotides: TGTGCCAGCAGCCCTTATGGGGCCGAGACCCAGTACTTC. It is translated as CASSPYGAETQYF.

The chain carries TRBV5-1 and TRBJ1-6; no firm D call. This CDR3 is built from 15 residues. V lost 2 bases, J lost 6 bases, and 12 bases lay in between. The V gene's germline CDR1 is SGHRS and CDR2 YFSETQ. CDR3 in amino acids: CASSFEQGPNSPLHF. For the CDR3, the DNA is TGCGCCAGCAGCTTTGAACAAGGACCTAATTCACCCCTCCACTTT. Full variable domain (missing parts from reference TRBV5-1 and TRBJ1-6): KAGVTQTPRYLIKTRGQQVTLSCSPISGHRSVSWYQQTPGQGLQFLFEYFSETQRNKGNFPGRFSGRQFSNSRSEMNVSTLELGDSALYLCASSFEQGPNSPLHFGNGTRLTVT.

V gene TRBV10-3 combines with J gene TRBJ1-4, with D unclear. The V and J ends lost 2 bases and 5 bases respectively, with 9 bases between them. CDR1 is ENHRY, CDR2 SYGVKD, per germline. CDR3 size: 14 residues. CDR3 sequence: CAISEAEGNEKLFF. The CDR3, as DNA: TGTGCCATCAGTGAGGCTGAGGGAAATGAAAAACTGTTTTTT.

For this clonotype: The junction departs from the called germline gene at one end, perhaps through a read error. The chain has TRBV15 and TRBJ2-7; TRBD2 matches 14 bases. The CDR3 has 16 residues. Per the germline V gene, CDR1 is LNHNV and CDR2 is YYDKDF (reference sequence). CDR3 bases: TGTGCCAGCAGCAAGGGACTAGCGGGAGCCACCTACGAGCAGTACTTC. Protein product: CASSKGLAGATYEQYF.

This clonotype has at least ten counts. The chain links TRBV10-3 to TRBJ1-5; D call uncertain. V lost 4 bases and J lost 3, with 10 bases in between. This CDR3 spans 14 amino acids. Germline V gene sequence: CDR1 ENHRY, CDR2 SYGVKD. The CDR3, as DNA: TGTGCCATCAGTGGCGGAGGAGCCAATCAGCCCCAGCATTTT. This translates into CAISGGGANQPQHF.

This clonotype was seen ten or more times. The chain has TRBV2 and TRBJ1-5, with D tentatively TRBD1 (6 bases). The V end was cut by 6 bases, the J end by 0 bases, with 15 bases between. The germline gives CDR1 SNHLY, CDR2 FYNNEI. The CDR3 totals 16 residues. The CDR3 DNA reads as TGTGCCAGCAGCCGGACAGCCGTACATAGCAATCAGCCCCAGCATTTT. Its protein is CASSRTAVHSNQPQHF.

This clonotype appeared a few times. This sequence joins TRBV29-1 and TRBJ1-1, with D maybe TRBD1 (6 bases). The CDR3 loop spans 13 amino acids. The ends were cut back, 0 bases at V and 9 bases at J, with 14 bases in the middle. Germline CDR1 SQVTM, CDR2 ANQGSEA. CDR3 sequence: CSVEEGARDKAFF. The CDR3 DNA is TGCAGCGTTGAAGAAGGAGCCCGGGACAAAGCTTTCTTT.

This clonotype has at least ten counts. V is TRBV6-6 and J is TRBJ2-6; D gene ambiguous. Between the trimmed V and J ends, which lost 5 bases and 2 bases, there was a span of 7 bases. The length of the CDR3 is 14 residues. Germline V gives CDR1 MNHNY, CDR2 SVGAGI (reference sequence). The CDR3 loop reads CASSRRAGANVLTF. In nucleotides, the CDR3 is TGTGCCAGCAGTCGTCGGGCTGGGGCCAACGTCCTGACTTTC.

This clonotype was seen just once. The J gene is TRBJ2-7, the V gene TRBV5-6; the D gene is possibly TRBD1 (6 bases). Germline CDR1 is SGHDT and CDR2 is YYEEEE. This CDR3 contains 14 residues. The V and J ends lost 0 bases and 5 bases respectively, with 12 bases between them. CDR3 DNA: TGTGCCAGCAGCTTGGGGGACATCACCCACGAGCAGTACTTC. Translation: CASSLGDITHEQYF.

CDR3 loop: CATSRGDRISGNTIYF. CDR3 DNA: TGTGCCACCAGCAGGGGGGACAGAATCTCTGGAAACACCATATATTTT. V gene TRBV15 combines with J gene TRBJ1-3; 7 nucleotides agree with TRBD1. This CDR3 is built from 16 residues. Germline CDR1 and CDR2: LNHNV and YYDKDF (reference sequence). Trimming at V came to 3 bases and at J to 0 bases, leaving 5 bases not matched to a gene.

For this clonotype: In this CDR3 the conserved last residue, phenylalanine or tryptophan, is missing, so a read error is likely. The genes are TRBV15 and TRBJ2-5; 11 bases are a match to TRBD2. The germline V gene encodes CDR1 LNHNV and CDR2 YYDKDF (reference sequence). V shed 3 bases and J 4 bases; nucleotides not matched to a gene: 10. This CDR3 has 17 amino acids. The CDR3 DNA reads TGTGCCACCAGCAGTGCCCTGGGACTAGCGGCCCGAGAGACCCAGTACCTC. It translates to CATSSALGLAARETQYL.

As to this clonotype: A much larger clone differs by one base, so this may be a read error. The rearrangement uses TRBV11-2 and TRBJ2-2, with 7 nucleotides matching TRBD2. V lost 6 bases and J lost 2; bases outside the gene matches: 3. CDR1 and CDR2 from the germline V gene are SGHAT and FQNNGV. The CDR3 is 14 amino acids. CDR3 sequence: CASSGGDNTGELFF. CDR3 in DNA: TGTGCCAGCAGTGGGGGGGACAACACCGGGGAGCTGTTTTTT. The entire variable domain, with the rest obtained from reference TRBV11-2 and TRBJ2-2, is as follows: EAGVAQSPRYKIIEKRQSVAFWCNPISGHATLYWYQQILGQGPKLLIQFQNNGVVDDSQLPKDRFSAERLKGVDSTLKIQPAKLEDSAVYLCASSGGDNTGELFFGEGSRLTVL.

The chain couples TRBV4-1 to TRBJ1-6, with D uncertain. This CDR3 is 17 amino acids long. V lost 0 bases, J lost 0 bases, and 9 bases lay in between. Germline V gene lookup returns CDR1 MGHRA and CDR2 YSYEKL. CDR3 coding DNA: TGCGCCAGCAGCCAAGATAACGGGAACTCCTATAATTCACCCCTCCACTTT. Encoded protein: CASSQDNGNSYNSPLHF.

This clonotype was counted many times. V is TRBV29-1 and J is TRBJ1-4; unclear D gene. This CDR3 has 13 residues. Germline-derived CDR1 and CDR2 are SQVTM and ANQGSEA. V gave up 7 bases and J gave up 0 bases, with 9 bases separating them. The CDR3 region has the DNA TGCAGCGGAGGCTTTTCAACTAATGAAAAACTGTTTTTT. This sequence encodes CSGGFSTNEKLFF.

V is TRBV11-1 and J is TRBJ1-4; 8 bases are shared with TRBD1. The CDR3 totals 19 residues. With 6 bases clipped from V and 0 bases from J, the junction kept 15 bases outside the gene matches. Germline V lookup: CDR1 SGHAT, CDR2 FQDESV (reference sequence). The CDR3 is CASSPTPGQATATNEKLFF. The CDR3 DNA sequence: TGTGCCAGCAGTCCAACCCCGGGACAGGCGACTGCAACTAATGAAAAACTGTTTTTT.

This chain uses TRBV24-1 with TRBJ1-2, with D tentatively TRBD1 (5 bases). This CDR3 has 13 amino acids. V was cut by 7 bases and J by 4 bases, with 12 bases left in between. CDR1 is KGHDR, CDR2 SFDVKD, per germline. CDR3 bases: TGTGCCACCAGCGGGGAGGGACCCTATGGCTACACCTTC. As protein: CATSGEGPYGYTF.

The V gene is TRBV11-2, the J gene TRBJ1-5; D gene ambiguous. Germline V gene data show CDR1 as SGHAT and CDR2 as FQNNGV. The CDR3 contains 16 residues. Between the trimmed V and J ends, which lost 4 bases and 4 bases, there was a span of 17 bases. The CDR3 here is CASSSPLDSQNQPQHF. The DNA for the CDR3 is TGTGCCAGCAGCTCCCCCCTCGACTCCCAAAATCAGCCCCAGCATTTT.

About this clonotype itself: A much larger clone lies a single base off, so this may be a read error. This sequence joins TRBV6-6 and TRBJ1-5; D uncertain. CDR1 and CDR2 from the germline V gene are MNHNY and SVGAGI (reference sequence). The CDR3 spans 13 residues. The CDR3 coding sequence is TGTGCCATCAGTGATACGTTCCTTCGGCCCCAGCATTTT. This codes for CAISDTFLRPQHF.

This clonotype was observed many times. This sequence joins TRBV25-1 and TRBJ1-1; tentative D call: TRBD1 (5 bases). With 5 bases removed from V and 7 bases from J, the gap between germline ends came to 14 bases. This CDR3 has 13 amino acids. Germline-derived CDR1 and CDR2 are MGHDK and SYGVNS. The CDR3 nucleotides read TGTGCCAGCAGTCAGCAGGGAGGAAATGAAGCTTTCTTT. Its translation is CASSQQGGNEAFF.